This T cell receptor beta chain was recorded in a study of cytotoxic CD8 clonotypes in ibrutinib-treated CLL. Cryopreserved PBMCs supplied roughly 1.8 micrograms of genomic DNA for TCR beta libraries. Deletions cut 2 bases from V and 1 base from J, with 16 bases between. Germline CDR1 is SGHRS and CDR2 is YFSETQ. The length of the CDR3 is 16 residues. This table comes from immunoSEQ multiplex PCR, and its TCRdb copy is limited to in-frame clones, with some not included. The sample lists approximately 300,000 clones, approximately 80% occurring once. Sample: PBMCs, taken before ibrutinib treatment. J is TRBJ2-7 and V is TRBV5-1; D possibly corresponds to TRBD1 (5 bases). The TCR originated in a human donor with chronic lymphocytic leukemia. The CDR3 DNA is TGCGCCAGCAGCTTAGTTCAGGGTCTATTATCCTACGAGCAGTACTTC. It yields the protein CASSLVQGLLSYEQYF.